These T cell receptor beta chains were read from a single sample in a study of T cells in localized non-small cell lung cancer. Generated by immunoSEQ multiplex PCR, the TCRdb table keeps only in-frame clones and is missing some. The table includes approximately 140,000 clones, 89% detected once. The material was peripheral blood, obtained before any cancer treatment. These receptors were taken from a female donor at least 60 years old with stage I lung adenocarcinoma. Each CDR3 is given with its conserved first and last residue. A D gene is named only where the DNA matches it firmly. Some rows have no size entry. The others give once, few or many, or a class for an expanded clone.

d_gene: TRBD1; v_gene: TRBV5-1; j_gene: TRBJ2-6; abundance: NA; CDR3aa: CASSPGTGSGANVLTF; CDR3nt: TGCGCCAGCAGCCCCGGGACAGGCTCTGGGGCCAACGTCCTGACTTTC
d_gene: NA; v_gene: TRBV7-8; j_gene: TRBJ1-4; abundance: NA; CDR3aa: CASSLAGIDEKLFF; CDR3nt: TGTGCCAGCAGCTTAGCAGGGATCGATGAAAAACTGTTTTTT
d_gene: TRBD1; v_gene: TRBV30; j_gene: TRBJ2-5; abundance: NA; CDR3aa: CAWGGGQGRETQYF; CDR3nt: TGTGCCTGGGGAGGAGGACAGGGGAGGGAGACCCAGTACTTC
d_gene: NA; v_gene: TRBV10-3; j_gene: TRBJ1-1; abundance: NA; CDR3aa: CATLKSYRISEAFF; CDR3nt: TGTGCCACACTCAAAAGCTATCGTATCTCTGAAGCTTTCTTT
d_gene: NA; v_gene: TRBV7-6; j_gene: TRBJ2-3; abundance: NA; CDR3aa: CASSLSFGTDTQYF; CDR3nt: TGTGCCAGCAGCTTATCCTTCGGAACAGATACGCAGTATTTT
d_gene: TRBD1; v_gene: TRBV28; j_gene: TRBJ1-1; abundance: NA; CDR3aa: CASRQTGLRGSEAFF; CDR3nt: TGTGCCAGCAGGCAGACAGGGCTCAGAGGCTCTGAAGCTTTCTTT
d_gene: NA; v_gene: TRBV30; j_gene: TRBJ1-1; abundance: few; CDR3aa: CAWNLGNTEAFF; CDR3nt: TGTGCCTGGAATCTGGGCAACACTGAAGCTTTCTTT
d_gene: NA; v_gene: TRBV9; j_gene: TRBJ2-1; abundance: few; CDR3aa: CASSVGASEQFF; CDR3nt: TGTGCCAGCAGCGTTGGTGCGAGTGAGCAGTTCTTC
d_gene: TRBD1; v_gene: TRBV10-3; j_gene: TRBJ1-1; abundance: NA; CDR3aa: CAISAGGTEAFF; CDR3nt: TGTGCCATCAGCGCAGGGGGGACTGAAGCTTTCTTT
d_gene: TRBD1; v_gene: TRBV6-5; j_gene: TRBJ1-5; abundance: few; CDR3aa: CASSYSDRASNQPQHF; CDR3nt: TGTGCCAGCAGTTACTCGGACAGGGCTAGCAATCAGCCCCAGCATTTT
d_gene: NA; v_gene: TRBV28; j_gene: TRBJ2-1; abundance: once; CDR3aa: CASREASVSSYNEQFF; CDR3nt: TGTGCCAGCAGAGAAGCTAGCGTTAGCTCCTACAATGAGCAGTTCTTC
d_gene: NA; v_gene: TRBV9; j_gene: TRBJ2-5; abundance: few; CDR3aa: CASSVGGRRGQETQYF; CDR3nt: TGTGCCAGCAGCGTTGGAGGGAGGCGAGGACAAGAGACCCAGTACTTC
d_gene: TRBD2; v_gene: TRBV10-3; j_gene: TRBJ2-7; abundance: NA; CDR3aa: CAISGTVTSAAYEQYF; CDR3nt: TGTGCCATCAGTGGTACCGTTACTAGCGCGGCCTACGAGCAGTACTTC
d_gene: NA; v_gene: TRBV5-6; j_gene: TRBJ2-1; abundance: NA; CDR3aa: CASSLRYPSYNEQFF; CDR3nt: TGTGCCAGCAGCTTGCGCTACCCGTCCTACAATGAGCAGTTCTTC
d_gene: NA; v_gene: TRBV11-2; j_gene: TRBJ2-3; abundance: NA; CDR3aa: CASSLGTASTDTQYF; CDR3nt: TGTGCCAGCAGCTTAGGGACAGCCAGCACAGATACGCAGTATTTT
d_gene: NA; v_gene: TRBV6-6; j_gene: TRBJ2-2; abundance: NA; CDR3aa: CASGGNTGELFF; CDR3nt: TGTGCCAGCGGTGGGAACACCGGGGAGCTGTTTTTT
d_gene: NA; v_gene: TRBV2; j_gene: TRBJ2-7; abundance: NA; CDR3aa: CASSEGGYEQYF; CDR3nt: TGTGCCAGCAGTGAGGGGGGTTACGAGCAGTACTTC
d_gene: NA; v_gene: TRBV9; j_gene: TRBJ1-3; abundance: once; CDR3aa: CASSARGGGVGNTIYF; CDR3nt: TGTGCCAGCAGCGCGCGAGGCGGAGGGGTTGGAAACACCATATATTTT
d_gene: NA; v_gene: TRBV28; j_gene: TRBJ1-2; abundance: NA; CDR3aa: CASSLRSNYGYTF; CDR3nt: TGTGCCAGCAGTTTACGCTCTAACTATGGCTACACCTTC
d_gene: NA; v_gene: TRBV19; j_gene: TRBJ2-1; abundance: once; CDR3aa: CASRLGVTYSYNEQFF; CDR3nt: TGTGCCAGTAGATTGGGCGTTACCTACTCCTACAATGAGCAGTTCTTC
d_gene: TRBD1; v_gene: TRBV5-1; j_gene: TRBJ1-1; abundance: NA; CDR3aa: CASSLVPGGTEAFF; CDR3nt: TGCGCCAGCAGCTTGGTTCCAGGGGGAACTGAAGCTTTCTTT
d_gene: TRBD2; v_gene: TRBV7-3; j_gene: TRBJ2-1; abundance: once; CDR3aa: CASSLTGGAGERNEQFF; CDR3nt: TGTGCCAGCAGCTTAACGGGGGGAGCGGGAGAGCGGAATGAGCAGTTCTTC
d_gene: NA; v_gene: TRBV10-3; j_gene: TRBJ1-2; abundance: NA; CDR3aa: CAISEWQGYGYTF; CDR3nt: TGTGCCATCAGTGAGTGGCAGGGGTATGGCTACACCTTC
d_gene: TRBD1; v_gene: TRBV19; j_gene: TRBJ2-6; abundance: NA; CDR3aa: CASSIGGQGRGSGANVLTF; CDR3nt: TGTGCCAGTAGTATAGGCGGACAGGGCAGAGGATCTGGGGCCAACGTCCTGACTTTC
d_gene: NA; v_gene: TRBV19; j_gene: TRBJ2-5; abundance: NA; CDR3aa: CASSTLQGPKYF; CDR3nt: TGTGCCAGTAGTACGCTCCAGGGGCCAAAGTACTTC
d_gene: NA; v_gene: TRBV27; j_gene: TRBJ2-1; abundance: NA; CDR3aa: CASSGLGGWDEQFF; CDR3nt: TGTGCCAGCAGTGGACTGGGAGGTTGGGATGAGCAGTTCTTC
d_gene: NA; v_gene: TRBV27; j_gene: TRBJ2-7; abundance: NA; CDR3aa: CASRGPDYEQYF; CDR3nt: TGTGCCAGCCGGGGGCCGGACTACGAGCAGTACTTC
d_gene: NA; v_gene: TRBV5-1; j_gene: TRBJ2-2; abundance: NA; CDR3aa: CASSLDAPASGELFF; CDR3nt: TGCGCCAGCAGCTTGGATGCCCCGGCATCCGGGGAGCTGTTTTTT
d_gene: NA; v_gene: TRBV7-2; j_gene: TRBJ1-5; abundance: NA; CDR3aa: CASSFGAGSQPQHF; CDR3nt: TGTGCCAGCAGCTTTGGGGCAGGTTCTCAGCCCCAGCATTTT
d_gene: TRBD2; v_gene: TRBV27; j_gene: TRBJ2-1; abundance: once; CDR3aa: CASSLVRLAGRSYNEQFF; CDR3nt: TGTGCCAGCAGTTTAGTTCGTCTAGCGGGACGTTCCTACAATGAGCAGTTCTTC
d_gene: NA; v_gene: TRBV5-4; j_gene: TRBJ2-1; abundance: NA; CDR3aa: CASSSRGGSEQFF; CDR3nt: TGTGCCAGCAGCTCGAGAGGTGGGAGTGAGCAGTTCTTC
d_gene: NA; v_gene: TRBV5-1; j_gene: TRBJ2-1; abundance: NA; CDR3aa: CASSPGHDEQFF; CDR3nt: TGCGCCAGCAGCCCGGGGCACGATGAGCAGTTCTTC
d_gene: TRBD1; v_gene: TRBV5-1; j_gene: TRBJ1-2; abundance: once; CDR3aa: CASSLGTGGVCGYTF; CDR3nt: TGCGCCAGCAGCTTAGGGACAGGGGGCGTCTGTGGCTACACCTTC
d_gene: TRBD1; v_gene: TRBV5-1; j_gene: TRBJ1-4; abundance: NA; CDR3aa: CASSIGTGNEKLFF; CDR3nt: TGCGCCAGCAGCATCGGGACAGGGAATGAAAAACTGTTTTTT
d_gene: TRBD1; v_gene: TRBV11-2; j_gene: TRBJ1-4; abundance: NA; CDR3aa: CASRPQGAANEKLFF; CDR3nt: TGTGCCAGCAGGCCGCAGGGGGCGGCTAATGAAAAACTGTTTTTT
d_gene: NA; v_gene: TRBV5-6; j_gene: TRBJ2-7; abundance: NA; CDR3aa: CASSLSPYEQYF; CDR3nt: TGTGCCAGCAGCTTGAGTCCCTACGAGCAGTACTTC
d_gene: TRBD1; v_gene: TRBV18; j_gene: TRBJ2-5; abundance: once; CDR3aa: CASSPLTGQGYQETQYF; CDR3nt: TGTGCCAGCTCACCACTAACGGGACAGGGGTACCAAGAGACCCAGTACTTC
d_gene: TRBD1; v_gene: TRBV5-1; j_gene: TRBJ2-5; abundance: NA; CDR3aa: CASSAGDRVLETQYF; CDR3nt: TGCGCCAGCAGCGCTGGGGACAGGGTGTTAGAGACCCAGTACTTC
d_gene: NA; v_gene: TRBV5-1; j_gene: TRBJ2-1; abundance: NA; CDR3aa: CASQRTAQLVAPHEQFF; CDR3nt: TGCGCCAGCCAAAGGACAGCCCAACTAGTAGCCCCTCATGAGCAGTTCTTC
d_gene: NA; v_gene: TRBV19; j_gene: TRBJ2-7; abundance: NA; CDR3aa: CASSGVGEQYF; CDR3nt: TGTGCCAGTTCTGGAGTAGGCGAGCAGTACTTC
d_gene: NA; v_gene: TRBV28; j_gene: TRBJ1-3; abundance: few; CDR3aa: CASSLLSGNTIYF; CDR3nt: TGTGCCAGCAGTTTGTTATCTGGAAACACCATATATTTT
d_gene: NA; v_gene: TRBV6-1; j_gene: TRBJ1-2; abundance: NA; CDR3aa: CASSLGESGYYGYTF; CDR3nt: TGTGCCAGCAGTCTGGGGGAGTCTGGGTACTATGGCTACACCTTC
d_gene: NA; v_gene: TRBV2; j_gene: TRBJ2-1; abundance: NA; CDR3aa: CASRLDRTFYNEQFF; CDR3nt: TGTGCCAGCCGTCTGGATAGGACGTTCTACAATGAGCAGTTCTTC
d_gene: NA; v_gene: TRBV25-1; j_gene: TRBJ2-5; abundance: once; CDR3aa: CASSEYETQYF; CDR3nt: TGTGCCAGCAGTGAATATGAGACCCAGTACTTC
d_gene: NA; v_gene: TRBV7-3; j_gene: TRBJ2-5; abundance: NA; CDR3aa: CASSLGTSRRDEETQYF; CDR3nt: TGTGCCAGCAGCTTAGGGACCTCTCGCCGGGACGAAGAGACCCAGTACTTC
d_gene: TRBD2; v_gene: TRBV5-1; j_gene: TRBJ2-1; abundance: NA; CDR3aa: CASSLGRGLARSYNEQFF; CDR3nt: TGCGCCAGCAGCTTGGGCCGTGGACTAGCGAGGTCCTACAATGAGCAGTTCTTC
d_gene: NA; v_gene: TRBV7-2; j_gene: TRBJ2-5; abundance: NA; CDR3aa: CASSLVAEETQYF; CDR3nt: TGTGCCAGCAGCTTAGTTGCAGAAGAGACCCAGTACTTC
d_gene: NA; v_gene: TRBV5-1; j_gene: TRBJ2-1; abundance: NA; CDR3aa: CASSPGSTTVYHNEQFF; CDR3nt: TGCGCCAGCAGCCCTGGATCAACGACAGTATATCACAATGAGCAGTTCTTC
d_gene: NA; v_gene: TRBV7-3; j_gene: TRBJ2-2; abundance: NA; CDR3aa: CASSLKPAYAGELFF; CDR3nt: TGTGCCAGCAGCTTAAAACCCGCGTATGCCGGGGAGCTGTTTTTT
d_gene: NA; v_gene: TRBV29-1; j_gene: TRBJ2-5; abundance: NA; CDR3aa: CSVDTAGKTQYF; CDR3nt: TGCAGCGTTGACACGGCTGGCAAGACCCAGTACTTC
d_gene: TRBD2; v_gene: TRBV2; j_gene: TRBJ2-1; abundance: NA; CDR3aa: CARTGTSGYNEQFF; CDR3nt: TGTGCCAGAACCGGGACTAGCGGCTACAATGAGCAGTTCTTC
d_gene: NA; v_gene: TRBV6-5; j_gene: TRBJ2-5; abundance: NA; CDR3aa: CASSYVGAQETQYF; CDR3nt: TGTGCCAGCAGTTACGTGGGGGCCCAAGAGACCCAGTACTTC
d_gene: NA; v_gene: TRBV7-8; j_gene: TRBJ2-6; abundance: NA; CDR3aa: CASSFGASGANVLTF; CDR3nt: TGTGCCAGCAGCTTCGGTGCGTCCGGGGCCAACGTCCTGACTTTC